What follows are 23 T cell receptor beta chains derived from one specimen sequenced in a study of OX40 agonist ivuxolimab in advanced cancers. Using immunoSEQ multiplex PCR, the repertoire was profiled, and TCRdb retains in-frame clones only, with some absent. The sample holds 75,000 to 100,000 clones; approximately 91% are singletons and the top ten take around 0.72%. The sample was CD4+ or CD8+ T cells sorted from blood, taken in a trial of the OX40 agonist ivuxolimab. The receptors originated from an adult with an advanced solid tumor such as melanoma, head and neck, liver or kidney cancer.

This clone was recorded only once. The chain has TRBV30 and TRBJ2-2, with a possible D match to TRBD1 (6 bases). Germline assignment: CDR1 GTSNPN and CDR2 SVGIG (reference sequence). This CDR3 has 16 amino acids. Between the trimmed V and J ends, which lost 0 bases and 2 bases, there was a span of 13 bases. This CDR3 reads CAWSVGVGGNTGELFF. The CDR3 DNA is TGTGCCTGGAGTGTAGGGGTAGGGGGTAACACCGGGGAGCTGTTTTTT.

This chain joins TRBV14 and TRBJ2-3; D is unclear. CDR3 length: 14 residues. V gave up 2 bases and J gave up 0 bases, with 6 bases separating them. Germline V lookup: CDR1 SGHDN, CDR2 FVKESK. The CDR3 DNA reads TGTGCCAGCAGCCAATGGCCTAGCACAGATACGCAGTATTTT. It translates to CASSQWPSTDTQYF.

The rearrangement joins TRBV20-1 to TRBJ2-5; no clear D gene. The CDR3 has 10 residues. Between the trimmed V and J ends, which lost 4 bases and 4 bases, there was a span of 4 bases. The germline V gene has CDR1 DFQATT and CDR2 SNEGSKA (reference sequence). Here the CDR3 DNA reads TGCAGTGCTACTCGAGAGACCCAGTACTTC. It codes for CSATRETQYF.

The J gene is TRBJ1-4, the V gene TRBV2; TRBD1 matches at 10 bases. Trimming cost V 6 bases and J 1 base; bases outside gene matches: 8. Germline CDR1 reads SNHLY; CDR2 reads FYNNEI. CDR3 size: 17 residues. CDR3 in DNA: TGTGCCAGCAGGGGACAGGGGTTTATTCAAACTAATGAAAAACTGTTTTTT. This sequence encodes CASRGQGFIQTNEKLFF. Using reference TRBV2 and TRBJ1-4 for the parts outside the CDR3, the full variable domain is EPEVTQTPSHQVTQMGQEVILRCVPISNHLYFYWYRQILGQKVEFLVSFYNNEISEKSEIFDDQFSVERPDGSNFTLKIRSTKLEDSAMYFCASRGQGFIQTNEKLFFGSGTQLSVL.

The rearrangement links TRBV6-6 to TRBJ2-1; D ambiguous. The CDR3 covers 14 residues. From germline, CDR1 is MNHNY and CDR2 SVGAGI (reference sequence). Trimming cost V 6 bases and J 1 base, with 10 bases left between them. Here the CDR3 reads CASSPQPSYNEQFF. CDR3 nucleotides: TGTGCCAGCAGCCCACAGCCGTCCTACAATGAGCAGTTCTTC.

The rearrangement links TRBV30 to TRBJ2-1; weak D call: TRBD2 (6 bases). V was cut by 1 base and J by 4 bases, with 17 bases left in between. Germline loops: CDR1 GTSNPN, CDR2 SVGIG (reference sequence). This CDR3 has 16 residues. The CDR3 sequence: CAWSAPSGVRYNEQFF. CDR3 nucleotide sequence: TGTGCCTGGAGTGCACCCTCGGGGGTAAGGTACAATGAGCAGTTCTTC. The whole variable domain, filled in from reference TRBV30 and TRBJ2-1, reads SQTIHQWPATLVQPVGSPLSLECTVEGTSNPNLYWYRQAAGRGLQLLFYSVGIGQISSEVPQNLSASRPQDRQFILSSKKLLLSDSGFYLCAWSAPSGVRYNEQFFGPGTRLTVL.

The CDR3 sequence: CASSLGHGLNYEQYF. The DNA for the CDR3 is TGTGCCAGCAGCTTAGGACACGGTTTGAACTACGAGCAGTACTTC. This chain links TRBV7-2 with TRBJ2-7; D uncertain. Per the germline V gene, CDR1 is SGHTA and CDR2 is FQGNSA. V lost 1 base and J lost 3, with 13 bases in between. This CDR3 comprises 15 residues.

The chain links TRBV7-2 to TRBJ2-5; TRBD2 matches at 10 bases. J lost 4 bases, V lost 5 bases, and 10 bases had no gene match. Germline loops: CDR1 SGHTA, CDR2 FQGNSA. The CDR3 consists of 16 residues. The CDR3 protein is CASSPTLAGGTETQYF. The DNA of the CDR3 is TGTGCCAGCAGCCCTACTTTAGCGGGGGGAACAGAGACCCAGTACTTC.

This chain connects TRBV7-2 to TRBJ2-5; D remains unclear. The DNA end is more similar to TRBJ2-7, so the J call may be wrong. The CDR3 is 13 amino acids. CDR1 and CDR2 from the germline V gene are SGHTA and FQGNSA. The CDR3 reads CASSKRSSYEQYF. For the CDR3, the DNA is TGTGCCAGCAGCAAACGCTCCTCCTACGAGCAGTACTTC.

The gene calls are TRBV6-5 and TRBJ2-5; 8 bases align to TRBD2. J lost 5 bases, V lost 4 bases, and 9 bases had no gene match. In germline, CDR1 is MNHEY, CDR2 SVGAGI. The CDR3 totals 15 residues. The CDR3 bases are TGTGCCAGCAGTTCCCTCGGGGGGGCAAGCGAGACCCAGTACTTC. Its translation: CASSSLGGASETQYF.

The rearrangement uses TRBV11-2 and TRBJ2-2; D not resolved. The germline V and J ends were trimmed by 2 bases and 3 bases, with 4 bases remaining between them. The CDR3 is 13 residues long. Germline V gene lookup returns CDR1 SGHAT and CDR2 FQNNGV. The CDR3 DNA reads as TGTGCCAGCAGCTTAAGGGACACCGGGGAGCTGTTTTTT. It yields the protein CASSLRDTGELFF.

The CDR3 here is CASSHPGTVTDTQYF. The CDR3 bases are TGTGCCAGCAGCCATCCCGGGACAGTTACAGATACGCAGTATTTT. The chain has TRBV14 and TRBJ2-3, with 7 positions matching TRBD1. Per the germline V gene, CDR1 is SGHDN and CDR2 is FVKESK. V was clipped by 3 bases and J by 3 bases; unmatched bases: 6. CDR3 size: 15 residues.

This clone was seen a single time. The chain uses TRBV2 and TRBJ2-1; 14 nucleotides line up with TRBD2. Germline lookup yields CDR1 SNHLY and CDR2 FYNNEI. The V and J ends lost 10 bases and 6 bases, in that order; junction bases with no gene match: 11. The CDR3 has 16 residues. CDR3 in amino acids: CAIAGTSGSVGNEQFF. The CDR3 coding sequence is TGTGCCATCGCCGGGACTAGCGGGAGCGTAGGCAATGAGCAGTTCTTC.

J is TRBJ2-3 and V is TRBV27; either TRBD1 or TRBD2 may fit D (5 bases each). There are 13 residues in the CDR3. Per the germline V gene, CDR1 is MNHEY and CDR2 is SMNVEV (reference sequence). Between the trimmed V and J ends, which lost 3 bases and 9 bases, there was a span of 13 bases. CDR3: CASSFIRDGTQYF. Written as DNA, the CDR3 is TGTGCCAGCAGTTTCATCCGGGACGGGACGCAGTATTTT.

The chain recombines TRBV5-6 with TRBJ1-5; 7 positions match TRBD1. CDR3 length equals 14 residues. Unmatched junction bases numbered 13, after V lost 4 bases and J lost 12 bases. Germline CDR1 is SGHDT and CDR2 is YYEEEE. The CDR3 is CASSAQGVPVGQHF. CDR3 bases: TGTGCCAGCAGCGCCCAGGGGGTTCCAGTTGGCCAGCATTTT.

DNA for the CDR3: TGTGCCAGCTCACGGGACAATGGGAATGAGCAGTTCTTC. Amino acids: CASSRDNGNEQFF. V is TRBV18 and J is TRBJ2-1; possible D gene TRBD1, 6 bases. The CDR3 length is 13 residues. The V gene's germline CDR1 is KGHSH and CDR2 LQKENI. Trimming pared 4 bases from V and 7 bases from J, leaving 11 bases between.

The genes are TRBV6-1 and TRBJ2-1; the D is unclear. Between the trimmed V and J ends, which lost 2 bases and 0 bases, there was a span of 14 bases. The CDR3 is 17 residues long. Germline assignment: CDR1 MNHNS and CDR2 SASEGT. The CDR3 loop is CASSERSPSSSYNEQFF. In nucleotides, the CDR3 is TGTGCCAGCAGTGAAAGAAGTCCCTCGAGCTCCTACAATGAGCAGTTCTTC.

The CDR3 DNA is TGCGCCAGCAGCTTCTCTGGGACGGGGAACACTGAAGCTTTCTTT. It codes for CASSFSGTGNTEAFF. This chain uses TRBV5-1 with TRBJ1-1, with D perhaps matching TRBD1 (5 bases). Per germline, CDR1 SGHRS and CDR2 YFSETQ. The CDR3 loop spans 15 amino acids. V gave up 2 bases and J gave up 1 base, with 12 bases separating them.

This clone was seen a handful of times. The chain links TRBV30 to TRBJ1-1; 11 positions match TRBD1. V lost 3 bases to trimming and J lost 5 bases; unmatched junction nucleotides: 5. CDR3 size: 14 residues. CDR1 GTSNPN and CDR2 SVGIG come from the germline V gene (reference sequence). The CDR3 spells CAWRRTGGITEAFF. CDR3 coding DNA: TGTGCCTGGAGGCGGACAGGGGGCATTACTGAAGCTTTCTTT.

The chain links TRBV6-5 to TRBJ1-1; D not certain. The CDR3 totals 13 residues. The germline V and J ends were trimmed by 2 bases and 4 bases, with 8 bases remaining between them. The germline V gene has CDR1 MNHEY and CDR2 SVGAGI. In nucleotides, the CDR3 is TGTGCCAGCAGTTACGGGTCAGGCACTGAAGCTTTCTTT. Amino acids: CASSYGSGTEAFF.

The V gene is TRBV7-2, the J gene TRBJ2-7, with D hard to call. The germline CDR1 and CDR2 sequences are SGHTA and FQGNSA. The CDR3 runs to 13 residues. The germline V and J ends were trimmed by 5 bases and 0 bases, with 8 bases remaining between them. The CDR3 loop reads CASSLTHSYEQYF. CDR3 sequence (DNA): TGTGCCAGCAGCCTTACTCACTCCTACGAGCAGTACTTC.

This chain links TRBV14 with TRBJ1-2, with D unresolved. The CDR3 has 15 amino acids. Trimming pared 0 bases from V and 4 bases from J, leaving 12 bases between. Germline CDR1 is SGHDN and CDR2 is FVKESK. This chain's CDR3 is CASSQDLSQAYGYTF. CDR3 sequence (DNA): TGTGCCAGCAGCCAAGATCTTAGCCAGGCCTATGGCTACACCTTC.

The rearrangement links TRBV6-6 to TRBJ1-1; D is undetermined. CDR3 size: 14 residues. Trimming took 5 bases from V and 3 from J, leaving 13 bases between them. Per germline, CDR1 MNHNY and CDR2 SVGAGI (reference sequence). CDR3 DNA sequence: TGTGCCAGCAGTAGAGGGATAGTCGACACTGAAGCTTTCTTT. Translating gives CASSRGIVDTEAFF.